This T cell receptor beta chain was captured in a study of beta chain features in type 1 diabetes. V lost 0 bases to trimming and J lost 3 bases, with 12 bases between them. The germline CDR1 and CDR2 sequences are LGHNA and YSLEER. This CDR3 region has 16 residues. The study reverse transcribed the entire isolated RNA, so it sequenced expressed TCRB transcripts. Sequencing used immunoSEQ multiplex PCR; TCRdb keeps in-frame clones, though not all of them. The table shows 150,000 to 180,000 clones, with over 8.5% occurring only once. The sequencing sample was made of central memory CD4+ T cells from blood. The rearrangement uses TRBV4-3 and TRBJ2-1, with D possibly matching TRBD2 (5 bases). This clonotype was obtained from a man younger than 30 in good health. Written as DNA, the CDR3 is TGCGCCAGCAGCCAAGATTACGGGGTGATCTACAATGAGCAGTTCTTC. Its protein product is CASSQDYGVIYNEQFF.